This entry lists 30 T cell receptor beta chains sequenced from one sample in a study of regulatory T cells. Study results and caveats: CD3G-deficient patients' regulatory T cells showed reduced Shannon diversity versus autologous conventional CD4+ and control regulatory cells.

The antigens these receptors bind are not known. Primers: 52 TRBV forward and 13 TRBJ reverse. The method was immunoSEQ multiplex PCR; TCRdb's version includes in-frame clones alone and lacks a portion of them. Counted here are some 6,000 clones, 80% to 90% occurring once; the ten biggest clones make up around 1.9%. The material sequenced was CD4+ Tregs sorted from blood. Receptor source: a person aged 18 to 35 with CD3G deficiency.

The chain joins TRBV7-9 to TRBJ2-5, with 7 positions matching TRBD2. V shed 4 bases, J shed 5 bases, and the junction held 10 bases outside the gene matches. The CDR3 contains 15 residues. Germline loops: CDR1 SEHNR, CDR2 FQNEAQ (reference sequence). CDR3 sequence (DNA): TGTGCCAGCAGCTGGGGAGGGACTATTCTGGAGACCCAGTACTTC. This sequence encodes CASSWGGTILETQYF.

The chain links TRBV5-1 to TRBJ2-7; TRBD2 aligns across 11 bases. Losses at the gene ends were 4 bases for V and 2 bases for J; bases not matched to a gene: 2. CDR1 and CDR2 (germline): SGHRS, YFSETQ. This CDR3 comprises 14 residues. Here the CDR3 reads CASSQLAGAYEQYF. The CDR3 DNA follows: TGCGCCAGCAGCCAACTAGCGGGGGCCTACGAGCAGTACTTC.

This clone has a handful of counts. V gene TRBV7-9 combines with J gene TRBJ2-3; possibly TRBD2 for D (5 bases). Germline V lookup: CDR1 SEHNR, CDR2 FQNEAQ (reference sequence). The CDR3 loop spans 13 amino acids. Trimming shortened V by 2 bases and J by 6 bases, and 9 bases separated the two germline ends. The CDR3 here is CASSLRGSDTQYF. In DNA form, the CDR3 reads TGTGCCAGCAGCTTAAGAGGGAGCGATACGCAGTATTTT.

The rearrangement joins TRBV28 to TRBJ2-5; 7 nucleotides line up with TRBD2. The last part of the DNA fits TRBJ2-7 better; the J call may be wrong. The CDR3 has 16 residues. The germline V gene has CDR1 MDHEN and CDR2 SYDVKM. CDR3 loop: CASSSGRELPLYEQYF. The DNA for the CDR3 is TGTGCCAGCAGTTCCGGGCGGGAGCTGCCCTTATACGAGCAGTACTTC.

The V and J genes are TRBV19 and TRBJ1-2; 7 bases fit TRBD1. This CDR3 is 13 amino acids long. Trimming cost V 8 bases and J 7 bases; bases outside gene matches: 10. Germline values: CDR1 LNHDA, CDR2 SQIVND (reference sequence). Written as DNA, the CDR3 is TGTGCCAGTTCACCCCGGTCAGGGGGTGGCTACACCTTC. This codes for CASSPRSGGGYTF.

This sequence joins TRBV7-8 and TRBJ2-7, with TRBD1 matching over 10 bases. The germline V gene has CDR1 SGHVS and CDR2 FQNEAQ. The CDR3 consists of 13 residues. V trimming: 4 bases; J trimming: 6 bases; junction bases outside the gene matches: 3. CDR3 residues: CASSSDRGAEQYF. The CDR3 nucleotides read TGTGCCAGCAGCTCGGACAGGGGGGCCGAGCAGTACTTC.

This clone came up once. The chain has TRBV7-8 and TRBJ2-3; TRBD1 aligns across 8 bases. Germline CDR1 is SGHVS and CDR2 is FQNEAQ. CDR3 length: 15 amino acids. Germline trimming cut 1 base from V and 5 bases from J; bases unmatched to any gene: 5. The CDR3 reads CASSLVGTGEDTQYF. The DNA of the CDR3 is TGTGCCAGCAGCTTAGTTGGGACAGGTGAAGATACGCAGTATTTT.

The chain recombines TRBV11-2 with TRBJ2-5; D tentatively reads TRBD1 or TRBD2 (6 bases each). The last part of the DNA fits TRBJ2-7 better; the J call may be wrong. Germline-derived CDR1 and CDR2 are SGHAT and FQNNGV. The CDR3 sequence is 15 residues long. The DNA for the CDR3 is TGTGCCAGCAGCCCCCGAAGGCAGGGGAGGCACGAGCAGTACTTC. It translates to CASSPRRQGRHEQYF.

The gene calls are TRBV6-5 and TRBJ2-1; 14 nucleotides align to TRBD2. The CDR3 totals 16 residues. Trimming at V came to 4 bases and at J to 12 bases, leaving 11 bases not matched to a gene. Germline assignment: CDR1 MNHEY and CDR2 SVGAGI. The CDR3 DNA reads TGTGCCAGCAGTTTAATTGGGACTAGCGGGAGAGGGGGGCAGTTCTTC. Translating gives CASSLIGTSGRGGQFF.

The rearrangement joins TRBV28 to TRBJ1-4; D not certain. V was cut by 6 bases and J by 8 bases, with 19 bases left in between. Germline CDR1 is MDHEN and CDR2 is SYDVKM. The CDR3 extends over 15 amino acids. The CDR3 nucleotides read TGTGCCAGCAGCCCGTTAGGAGGGTTGGGCGAAAAACTGTTTTTT. Its translation: CASSPLGGLGEKLFF.

The rearrangement links TRBV28 to TRBJ2-7; a weak D match, TRBD2 (5 bases). Trimming stripped 5 bases from V and 3 bases from J, with 14 bases between. This CDR3 has 14 residues. Germline lookup yields CDR1 MDHEN and CDR2 SYDVKM. The CDR3 sequence is CASSLPGNVYEQYF. CDR3 DNA: TGTGCCAGCAGTCTTCCGGGGAACGTCTACGAGCAGTACTTC.

The rearrangement joins TRBV7-9 to TRBJ2-5; TRBD2 might be the D (6 bases). Trimming left V 3 bases short and J 3 bases short, with 8 bases between. The CDR3 loop spans 13 amino acids. CDR1 and CDR2 from the germline V gene are SEHNR and FQNEAQ (reference sequence). In DNA form, the CDR3 reads TGTGCCAGCAGCTTTGGGGGGAAAGAGACCCAGTACTTC. Protein: CASSFGGKETQYF.

Only one count was recorded for this clone. The chain combines TRBV6-1 with TRBJ2-3, with TRBD1 matching over 8 bases. The CDR3 extends over 15 amino acids. V was clipped by 8 bases and J by 0 bases; unmatched bases: 7. The germline V gene has CDR1 MNHNS and CDR2 SASEGT. Here the CDR3 reads CASFPGQESTDTQYF. CDR3 nucleotides: TGTGCCAGCTTCCCGGGACAGGAGAGCACAGATACGCAGTATTTT.

This chain uses TRBV6-6 with TRBJ2-7; TRBD1 aligns across 10 bases. This CDR3 is built from 15 residues. CDR1 is MNHNY and CDR2 is SVGAGI in the germline V gene (reference sequence). Trimming cost V 0 bases and J 4 bases; bases outside gene matches: 3. CDR3 sequence: CASSYSMGQGYEQYF. The CDR3 coding sequence is TGTGCCAGCAGTTACTCGATGGGACAGGGGTACGAGCAGTACTTC.

This clone was observed once. This chain uses TRBV6-4 with TRBJ1-1; tentatively, D is TRBD1 (6 bases). V lost 6 bases to trimming and J lost 7 bases, with 15 bases between them. The CDR3 is made up of 13 amino acids. Germline CDR1 is MRHNA and CDR2 is SNTAGT. CDR3 residues: CASSLTGIDEAFF. In DNA, the CDR3 is TGTGCCAGCAGCCTTACAGGGATCGATGAAGCTTTCTTT.

The rearrangement links TRBV25-1 to TRBJ2-5; D not certain. Trimming pared 6 bases from V and 2 bases from J, leaving 13 bases between. CDR1 and CDR2 from the germline V gene are MGHDK and SYGVNS. This CDR3 is 14 amino acids long. This chain's CDR3 is CASRLGRVQETQYF. CDR3 sequence (DNA): TGTGCCAGCAGATTAGGACGGGTTCAAGAGACCCAGTACTTC.

The chain has TRBV30 and TRBJ2-7; 8 nucleotides match TRBD1. CDR1 is GTSNPN, CDR2 SVGIG, per germline (reference sequence). The CDR3 is 13 amino acids. After removal of 2 bases from V and 3 bases from J, the junction contained 3 bases not matched to a gene. CDR3 protein: CAWSIDRGYEQYF. The CDR3 DNA follows: TGTGCCTGGAGTATCGACAGGGGCTACGAGCAGTACTTC.

This clone appeared once. V gene TRBV6-1 combines with J gene TRBJ2-7; the match to TRBD2 covers 8 bases. The CDR3 totals 13 residues. The germline CDR1 and CDR2 sequences are MNHNS and SASEGT. The junction had 3 bases not matched to a gene; V was cut back by 6 bases and J by 2 bases. The CDR3 DNA follows: TGTGCCAGCAGGACTAGCGACCCCTACGAGCAGTACTTC. This sequence encodes CASRTSDPYEQYF.

This clone turned up a few times. This sequence joins TRBV6-6 and TRBJ2-7, with D hard to call. The V end lost 0 bases, the J end lost 2 bases, and 8 bases lay between the germline ends. The CDR3 is 14 residues long. Germline values: CDR1 MNHNY, CDR2 SVGAGI (reference sequence). The CDR3 nucleotides are TGTGCCAGCAGTTACTCGTCAGGCGCCTACGAGCAGTACTTC. Amino acids: CASSYSSGAYEQYF.

The V call is TRBV19, the J call TRBJ1-2; 8 bases map to TRBD1. CDR3 size: 13 residues. The V gene end was trimmed by 8 bases and the J gene end by 2 bases; junction bases not matched to a gene: 4. Germline CDR1 is LNHDA and CDR2 is SQIVND (reference sequence). The CDR3: CASARTGNYGYTF. CDR3 bases: TGTGCCAGTGCCCGGACAGGGAACTATGGCTACACCTTC.

The chain couples TRBV27 to TRBJ1-4, with a weak D call TRBD1 (5 bases). Trimming stripped 6 bases from V and 8 bases from J, with 19 bases between. From germline, CDR1 is MNHEY and CDR2 SMNVEV (reference sequence). This CDR3 has 15 residues. CDR3 in DNA: TGTGCCAGCAGCGATAGAAGGGGCTATGGAGAAAAACTGTTTTTT. This encodes CASSDRRGYGEKLFF.

CDR3 coding DNA: TGCGCCAGCAGCTTCGACAGGGGGCGATACGAGCAGTACTTC. Encoded protein: CASSFDRGRYEQYF. The V call is TRBV5-1, the J call TRBJ2-7, with 10 bases lining up with TRBD1. Germline loops: CDR1 SGHRS, CDR2 YFSETQ. There are 14 residues in the CDR3. With 2 bases clipped from V and 4 bases from J, the junction kept 3 bases outside the gene matches.

The chain links TRBV10-3 to TRBJ2-1, with no clear D. From germline, CDR1 is ENHRY and CDR2 SYGVKD. This CDR3 comprises 14 residues. Trimming left V 0 bases short and J 4 bases short, with 7 bases between. CDR3 coding DNA: TGTGCCATCAGTGAGTCGAATCTTTACAATGAGCAGTTCTTC. Amino acids: CAISESNLYNEQFF.

The gene calls are TRBV7-8 and TRBJ2-1; D gene uncertain. Germline V gene sequence: CDR1 SGHVS, CDR2 FQNEAQ. Trimming took 2 bases from V and 1 from J, leaving 12 bases between them. The CDR3 spans 16 residues. Written as DNA, the CDR3 is TGTGCCAGCAGCTTATATGCCCGTGGGTCCTACAATGAGCAGTTCTTC. It is translated as CASSLYARGSYNEQFF.

This clone appeared a single time. The V call is TRBV6-1, the J call TRBJ2-7; D is undetermined. Germline-derived CDR1 and CDR2 are MNHNS and SASEGT. The CDR3 contains 12 residues. V was clipped by 6 bases and J by 6 bases, with 12 bases between them. The CDR3 sequence is CASRHSASEQYF. The CDR3 DNA reads TGTGCCAGCAGACACAGCGCCAGCGAGCAGTACTTC.

The V and J genes are TRBV11-3 and TRBJ2-1; no clear D gene. The CDR3 is 15 residues long. CDR1 and CDR2 from the germline V gene are SGHNT and YENEEA. V was cut by 3 bases and J by 0 bases, with 9 bases left in between. CDR3 DNA: TGTGCCAGCAGCTTGCACGGAAGCTCCTACAATGAGCAGTTCTTC. This translates into CASSLHGSSYNEQFF.

V and J are TRBV6-1 and TRBJ2-7; D unclear. The CDR3 has 13 residues. CDR1 is MNHNS, CDR2 SASEGT, per germline. Trimming left V 4 bases short and J 2 bases short, with 9 bases between. This chain's CDR3 is CASSASVPYEQYF. The DNA of the CDR3 is TGTGCCAGCAGTGCGTCTGTTCCCTACGAGCAGTACTTC.

The CDR3 sequence: CAIRGERTGELFF. Written as DNA, the CDR3 is TGTGCCATCAGAGGTGAAAGAACCGGGGAGCTGTTTTTT. The chain is built from TRBV10-3 and TRBJ2-2; D gene unclear. CDR3 size: 13 residues. The V gene's germline CDR1 is ENHRY and CDR2 SYGVKD. The V gene lost 6 bases and the J gene lost 5 bases, with 10 bases spanning the gap.

The chain joins TRBV7-8 to TRBJ2-5, with a tentative D call TRBD2 (5 bases). CDR3 size: 14 residues. Trimming left V 2 bases short and J 5 bases short, with 12 bases between. The germline CDR1 and CDR2 sequences are SGHVS and FQNEAQ. This CDR3 reads CASSLRRMPETQYF. DNA for the CDR3: TGTGCCAGCAGCTTAAGGAGGATGCCGGAGACCCAGTACTTC.

This rearrangement joins TRBV7-9 to TRBJ2-1; weak D call: TRBD2 (5 bases). The ends were cut back, 3 bases at V and 9 bases at J, with 15 bases in the middle. Germline assignment: CDR1 SEHNR and CDR2 FQNEAQ (reference sequence). This CDR3 contains 14 residues. The CDR3 DNA reads TGTGCCAGCAGCTTTACGGGGAGCAACGGTGAGCAGTTCTTC. Protein sequence: CASSFTGSNGEQFF.